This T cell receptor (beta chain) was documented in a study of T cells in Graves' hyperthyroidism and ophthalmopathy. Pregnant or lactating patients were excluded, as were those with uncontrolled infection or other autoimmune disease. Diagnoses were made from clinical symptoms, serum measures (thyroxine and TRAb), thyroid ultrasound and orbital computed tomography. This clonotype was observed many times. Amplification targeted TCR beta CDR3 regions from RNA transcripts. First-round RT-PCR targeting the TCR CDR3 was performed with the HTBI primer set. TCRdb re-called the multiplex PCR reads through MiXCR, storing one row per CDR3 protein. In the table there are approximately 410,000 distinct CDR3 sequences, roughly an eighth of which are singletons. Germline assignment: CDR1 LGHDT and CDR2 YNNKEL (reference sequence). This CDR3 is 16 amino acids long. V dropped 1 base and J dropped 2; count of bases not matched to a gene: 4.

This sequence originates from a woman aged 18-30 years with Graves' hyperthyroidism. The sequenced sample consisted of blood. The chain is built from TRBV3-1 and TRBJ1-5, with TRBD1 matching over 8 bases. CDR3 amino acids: CASSQAGGRGNQPQHF. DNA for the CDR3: TGTGCCAGCAGCCAAGCAGGGGGCCGTGGCAATCAGCCCCAGCATTTT.